The 24 T cell receptor beta chains reported below all come from one sample, sequenced in a study of blood T cell repertoires in COVID-19. The assay was immunoSEQ multiplex PCR, and TCRdb's table has in-frame clones only and misses some. The sample has 35,000 to 50,000 clones, approximately 89% seen once; the top ten hold roughly 3.7%. Sequencing used peripheral blood. These receptors were collected from a human donor in a cohort sampled during active COVID-19.

The chain links TRBV15 to TRBJ2-5; D may be TRBD2 (6 bases). The CDR3 extends over 15 amino acids. Trimming pared 3 bases from V and 1 base from J, leaving 12 bases between. CDR1 and CDR2 from the germline V gene are LNHNV and YYDKDF (reference sequence). CDR3 protein: CATSSHPGLQETQYF. The CDR3 DNA follows: TGTGCCACCAGCAGTCACCCGGGACTCCAAGAGACCCAGTACTTC.

The chain carries TRBV5-6 and TRBJ1-5; 7 bases map to TRBD1. The CDR3 is 14 amino acids. The V gene end was trimmed by 0 bases and the J gene end by 7 bases; junction bases not matched to a gene: 4. Germline lookup yields CDR1 SGHDT and CDR2 YYEEEE. The CDR3 region is CASSLAGGNQPQHF. CDR3 in DNA: TGTGCCAGCAGCTTGGCAGGGGGTAACCAGCCCCAGCATTTT.

This clone has more than one count but fewer than ten. The gene calls are TRBV6-4 and TRBJ2-2, with 7 bases that match TRBD1. The CDR3 runs to 14 residues. Trimming at V came to 2 bases and at J to 3 bases, leaving 0 bases not matched to a gene. CDR1 is MRHNA, CDR2 SNTAGT, per germline. For the CDR3, the DNA is TGTGCCAGCAGTGACAGGGGGCACACCGGGGAGCTGTTTTTT. Its translation is CASSDRGHTGELFF.

The chain combines TRBV3-1 (or the pseudogene TRBV3-2) with TRBJ1-2; 8 nucleotides agree with TRBD1. The J segment lost 4 bases and the V segment lost 3 bases, leaving 4 bases of the junction unmatched. Germline assignment: CDR1 LGHDT and CDR2 YNNKEL (reference sequence). This CDR3 has 14 amino acids. CDR3 sequence (DNA): TGTGCCAGCAGCCACTGGGACAGGTCCTATGGCTACACCTTC. Its protein is CASSHWDRSYGYTF.

The chain combines TRBV20-1 with TRBJ2-5, with 9 bases matching TRBD2. V was clipped by 3 bases and J by 4 bases; unmatched bases: 12. Germline lookup yields CDR1 DFQATT and CDR2 SNEGSKA (reference sequence). This CDR3 spans 16 amino acids. CDR3 bases: TGCAGTGCTAGTGAGAATCGCGGGAGGGCCCGAGAGACCCAGTACTTC. As protein: CSASENRGRARETQYF.

This chain links TRBV5-1 with TRBJ2-1; 8 bases map to TRBD1. Germline V gives CDR1 SGHRS, CDR2 YFSETQ. The CDR3 is 15 residues long. The V and J ends lost 4 bases and 8 bases, in that order; junction bases with no gene match: 11. CDR3 loop: CASSPGTGVGDEQFF. The CDR3 DNA is TGCGCCAGCAGCCCCGGGACAGGTGTTGGTGATGAGCAGTTCTTC.

The gene calls are TRBV14 and TRBJ2-7; tentative D call: TRBD1 (5 bases). Trimming stripped 3 bases from V and 3 bases from J, with 12 bases between. CDR3 length equals 14 residues. Germline V lookup: CDR1 SGHDN, CDR2 FVKESK. This chain's CDR3 is CASSHRQSDYEQYF. CDR3 in DNA: TGTGCCAGCAGCCATAGACAGAGCGACTACGAGCAGTACTTC.

The chain uses TRBV27 and TRBJ2-5; weak D call: TRBD2 (7 bases). Trimming took 0 bases from V and 2 from J, leaving 16 bases between them. This CDR3 is 17 amino acids long. Germline CDR1 and CDR2: MNHEY and SMNVEV (reference sequence). The CDR3 DNA is TGTGCCAGCAGTTTATCCTGGGGGGGGCGCGGGCAAGAGACCCAGTACTTC. Translation: CASSLSWGGRGQETQYF.

This sequence joins TRBV14 and TRBJ2-5, with 7 bases that match TRBD1. This CDR3 is 16 amino acids long. The V segment lost 2 bases and the J segment 1 base; nucleotides outside the gene matches: 7. CDR1 is SGHDN, CDR2 FVKESK, per germline. CDR3 residues: CASSQLTGVSQETQYF. The CDR3 DNA sequence: TGTGCCAGCAGCCAACTAACAGGGGTTTCCCAAGAGACCCAGTACTTC.

The J gene is TRBJ2-3, the V gene TRBV9, with D perhaps matching TRBD2 (7 bases). The CDR3 is 15 residues long. V dropped 7 bases and J dropped 0 bases, with 15 bases sitting between them. Germline V gene lookup returns CDR1 SGDLS and CDR2 YYNGEE. Here the CDR3 reads CASAGALPSTDTQYF. The CDR3 nucleotides are TGTGCCAGCGCGGGGGCTCTACCTAGCACAGATACGCAGTATTTT.

The rearrangement uses TRBV28 and TRBJ2-7; D is perhaps TRBD1 (6 bases). CDR3 length equals 13 residues. The germline V gene encodes CDR1 MDHEN and CDR2 SYDVKM. V dropped 6 bases and J dropped 2 bases, with 11 bases sitting between them. The CDR3 region has the DNA TGTGCCAGCAGGGCAGGGGAACCCTACGAGCAGTACTTC. This translates into CASRAGEPYEQYF.

V and J are TRBV18 and TRBJ1-5; D uncertain. This CDR3 has 13 amino acids. V dropped 5 bases and J dropped 8 bases, with 13 bases sitting between them. The germline V gene has CDR1 KGHSH and CDR2 LQKENI. The CDR3 region has the DNA TGTGCCAGCTCAGGAATAGGTACAGAGCCCCAGCATTTT. Translated: CASSGIGTEPQHF.

This sequence joins TRBV29-1 and TRBJ1-1; TRBD1 might be the D (6 bases). The V end lost 7 bases, the J end lost 1 base, and 19 bases lay between the germline ends. Germline-derived CDR1 and CDR2 are SQVTM and ANQGSEA. The CDR3 has 15 amino acids. The CDR3 nucleotides read TGCAGCGCCTGGACGACAGGACAACCGAACACTGAAGCTTTCTTT. Amino acid sequence: CSAWTTGQPNTEAFF.

The V gene is TRBV12-3 or TRBV12-4, the J gene TRBJ1-2, with TRBD1 matching 7 bases. The CDR3 has 12 residues. The V segment lost 5 bases and the J segment 10 bases; nucleotides outside the gene matches: 7. CDR3 nucleotide sequence: TGTGCCAGCAGTGGGCCGGGACAGCTCTACACCTTC. It codes for CASSGPGQLYTF.

This rearrangement joins TRBV14 to TRBJ2-1; TRBD2 matches at 11 bases. Trimming cost V 2 bases and J 5 bases; bases outside gene matches: 11. From germline, CDR1 is SGHDN and CDR2 FVKESK. CDR3 length: 18 amino acids. The CDR3 region has the DNA TGTGCCAGCAGCCAAACCTACGACACTAGCGGGGGCCACAATGAGCAGTTCTTC. Encoded protein: CASSQTYDTSGGHNEQFF.

J is TRBJ1-4 and V is TRBV5-6; D is unclear. Trimming left V 4 bases short and J 6 bases short, with 16 bases between. The CDR3 is 15 amino acids. The germline V gene has CDR1 SGHDT and CDR2 YYEEEE. CDR3 DNA: TGTGCCAGCAGCCTACGTCGAATGGGAGATGAAAAACTGTTTTTT. Translating gives CASSLRRMGDEKLFF.

This clone occurred once. V usage is TRBV3-1 (or the pseudogene TRBV3-2) and J usage is TRBJ1-1; TRBD1 aligns across 7 bases. CDR3 length: 15 residues. V gave up 2 bases and J gave up 0 bases; unmatched junction bases: 3. Germline V CDR1 and CDR2: LGHDT, YNNKEL (reference sequence). Written as DNA, the CDR3 is TGTGCCAGCAGCCAAATCGGGACAGTGAACACTGAAGCTTTCTTT. It yields the protein CASSQIGTVNTEAFF.

There are a few counts of this clone. The chain is built from TRBV6-5 and TRBJ1-2, with 8 bases lining up with TRBD1. From germline, CDR1 is MNHEY and CDR2 SVGAGI. The junction had 6 bases not matched to a gene; V was cut back by 2 bases and J by 4 bases. The CDR3 length is 15 residues. CDR3 protein: CASSYGQGSTYGYTF. CDR3 in DNA: TGTGCCAGCAGTTACGGACAGGGTTCGACCTATGGCTACACCTTC.

This clone was observed a single time. The chain carries TRBV27 and TRBJ1-2; 9 nucleotides align to TRBD1. The CDR3 sequence is 16 residues long. After removal of 6 bases from V and 6 bases from J, the junction contained 14 bases not matched to a gene. Per germline, CDR1 MNHEY and CDR2 SMNVEV (reference sequence). The CDR3 region has the DNA TGTGCCAGCAGCCGGGTACGGGACAGGGACCCAAATGGCTACACCTTC. It specifies CASSRVRDRDPNGYTF.

The chain links TRBV7-9 to TRBJ2-2; TRBD1 is a possible D gene (6 bases). Looked up from germline, CDR1 is SEHNR and CDR2 is FQNEAQ (reference sequence). The CDR3 covers 14 residues. The ends were cut back, 4 bases at V and 5 bases at J, with 11 bases in the middle. The CDR3 spells CASSSGVLTGELFF. For the CDR3, the DNA is TGTGCCAGCAGCTCAGGGGTTTTGACCGGGGAGCTGTTTTTT. The full variable domain, its missing parts supplied by reference TRBV7-9 and TRBJ2-2, is DTGVSQNPRHKITKRGQNVTFRCDPISEHNRLYWYRQTLGQGPEFLTYFQNEAQLEKSRLLSDRFSAERPKGSFSTLEIQRTEQGDSAMYLCASSSGVLTGELFFGEGSRLTVL.

The rearrangement uses TRBV5-1 and TRBJ2-2; D possibly corresponds to TRBD1 (6 bases). CDR1 SGHRS and CDR2 YFSETQ come from the germline V gene. This CDR3 is built from 17 residues. V lost 2 bases to trimming and J lost 6 bases, with 20 bases between them. CDR3 nucleotides: TGCGCCAGCAGCTTTCAACCCCAGGGGCGGAAGGCCGGGGAGCTGTTTTTT. Translation: CASSFQPQGRKAGELFF.

CDR3 in amino acids: CASSPGLAGTYTDTQYF. As DNA, the CDR3 is TGCGCCAGCAGCCCCGGACTAGCGGGTACCTACACAGATACGCAGTATTTT. The rearrangement joins TRBV4-1 to TRBJ2-3, with 11 nucleotides matching TRBD2. Germline V gene sequence: CDR1 MGHRA, CDR2 YSYEKL. V was clipped by 4 bases and J by 2 bases; unmatched bases: 8. CDR3 length: 17 amino acids.

The rearrangement uses TRBV6-5 and TRBJ2-2; maybe TRBD1 (6 bases). Trimming removed 3 bases from V and 4 bases from J, with 12 bases in between. The CDR3 has 15 amino acids. Germline V gene data show CDR1 as MNHEY and CDR2 as SVGAGI. The CDR3 bases are TGTGCCAGCAGTTATGGACAGCCTACCACCGGGGAGCTGTTTTTT. Its protein is CASSYGQPTTGELFF.

The chain is built from TRBV6-5 and TRBJ2-3; perhaps TRBD1 as D (5 bases). Trimming cost V 4 bases and J 3 bases, with 11 bases left between them. Germline CDR1 MNHEY, CDR2 SVGAGI. The CDR3 covers 14 residues. The DNA for the CDR3 is TGTGCCAGCAGTTCTTGGGGCGCTACAGATACGCAGTATTTT. As protein: CASSSWGATDTQYF.